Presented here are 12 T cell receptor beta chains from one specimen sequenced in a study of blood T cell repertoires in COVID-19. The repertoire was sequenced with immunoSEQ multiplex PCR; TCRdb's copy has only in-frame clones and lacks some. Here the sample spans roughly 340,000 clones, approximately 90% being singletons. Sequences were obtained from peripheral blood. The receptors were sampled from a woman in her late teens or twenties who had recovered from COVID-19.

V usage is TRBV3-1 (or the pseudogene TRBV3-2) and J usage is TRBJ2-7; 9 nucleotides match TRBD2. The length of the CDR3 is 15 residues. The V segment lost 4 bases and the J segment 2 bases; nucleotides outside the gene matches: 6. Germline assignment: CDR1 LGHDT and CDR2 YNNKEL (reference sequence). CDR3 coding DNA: TGTGCCAGCAGCCTATCTAGCGGGGCACCCTACGAGCAGTACGTC. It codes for CASSLSSGAPYEQYV.

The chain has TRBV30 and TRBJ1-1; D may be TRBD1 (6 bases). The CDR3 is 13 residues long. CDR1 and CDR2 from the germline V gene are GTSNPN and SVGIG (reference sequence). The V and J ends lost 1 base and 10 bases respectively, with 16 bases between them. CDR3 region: CAWSGSGGRRAFF. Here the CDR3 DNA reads TGTGCCTGGAGTGGATCTGGGGGCAGAAGAGCTTTCTTT.

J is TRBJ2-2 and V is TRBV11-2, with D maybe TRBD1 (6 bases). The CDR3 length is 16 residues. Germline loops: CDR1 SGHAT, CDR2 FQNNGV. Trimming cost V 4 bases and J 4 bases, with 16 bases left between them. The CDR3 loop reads CASSSLYRVVTGELFF. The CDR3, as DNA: TGTGCCAGCAGCTCCCTCTACAGGGTCGTCACCGGGGAGCTGTTTTTT.

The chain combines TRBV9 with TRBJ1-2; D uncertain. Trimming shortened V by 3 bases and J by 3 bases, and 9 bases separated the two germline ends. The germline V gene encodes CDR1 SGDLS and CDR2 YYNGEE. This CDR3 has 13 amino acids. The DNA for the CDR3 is TGTGCCAGCAGCGGGAACCAGGACTATGGCTACACCTTC. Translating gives CASSGNQDYGYTF. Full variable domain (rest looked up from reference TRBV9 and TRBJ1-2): DSGVTQTPKHLITATGQRVTLRCSPRSGDLSVYWYQQSLDQGLQFLIQYYNGEERAKGNILERFSAQQFPDLHSELNLSSLELGDSALYFCASSGNQDYGYTFGSGTRLTVV.

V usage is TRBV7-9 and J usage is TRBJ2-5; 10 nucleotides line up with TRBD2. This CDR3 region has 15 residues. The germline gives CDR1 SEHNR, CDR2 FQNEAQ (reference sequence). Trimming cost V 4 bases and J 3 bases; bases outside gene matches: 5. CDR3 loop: CASSYGLAEEETQYF. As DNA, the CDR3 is TGTGCCAGCAGCTATGGACTAGCGGAAGAAGAGACCCAGTACTTC.

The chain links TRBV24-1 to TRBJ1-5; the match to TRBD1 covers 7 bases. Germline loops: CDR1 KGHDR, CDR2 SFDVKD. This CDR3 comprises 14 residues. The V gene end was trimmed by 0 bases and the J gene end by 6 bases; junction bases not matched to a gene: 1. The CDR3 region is CATSDLTGVQPQHF. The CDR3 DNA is TGTGCCACCAGTGATTTGACAGGGGTTCAGCCCCAGCATTTT.

The CDR3 loop reads CASSYSGSDEQFF. DNA of the CDR3: TGTGCCAGCAGTTATAGCGGGAGTGATGAGCAGTTCTTC. The chain recombines TRBV6-5 with TRBJ2-1; 9 positions match TRBD2. The germline gives CDR1 MNHEY, CDR2 SVGAGI. This CDR3 has 13 residues. Germline trimming cut 3 bases from V and 8 bases from J; bases unmatched to any gene: 2.

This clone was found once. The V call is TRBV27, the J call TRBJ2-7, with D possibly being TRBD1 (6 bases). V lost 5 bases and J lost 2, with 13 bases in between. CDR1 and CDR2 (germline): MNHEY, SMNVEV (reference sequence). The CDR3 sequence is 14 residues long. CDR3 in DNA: TGTGCCAGCAGTACCTGGACAGAAGCCTACGAGCAGTACGTC. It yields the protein CASSTWTEAYEQYV.

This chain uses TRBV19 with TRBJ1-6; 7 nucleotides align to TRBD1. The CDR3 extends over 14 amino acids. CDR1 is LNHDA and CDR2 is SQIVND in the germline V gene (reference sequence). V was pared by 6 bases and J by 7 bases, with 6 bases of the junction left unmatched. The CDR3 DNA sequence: TGTGCCAGTAGCCCGACAGGGAACAATTCACCCCTCCACTTT. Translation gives CASSPTGNNSPLHF.

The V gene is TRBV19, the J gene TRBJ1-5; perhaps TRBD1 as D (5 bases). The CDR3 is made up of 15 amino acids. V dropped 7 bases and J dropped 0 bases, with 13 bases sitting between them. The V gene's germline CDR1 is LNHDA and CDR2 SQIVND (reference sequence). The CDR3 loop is CASTRRGSSNQPQHF. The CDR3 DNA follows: TGTGCCAGTACGCGGAGGGGCTCTAGCAATCAGCCCCAGCATTTT.

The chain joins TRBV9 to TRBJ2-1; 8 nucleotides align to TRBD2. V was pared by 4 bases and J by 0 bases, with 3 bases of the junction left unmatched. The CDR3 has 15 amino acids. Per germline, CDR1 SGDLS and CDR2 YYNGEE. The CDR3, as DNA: TGTGCCAGCAGCACTAGCGGCCGCTCCTACAATGAGCAGTTCTTC. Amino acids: CASSTSGRSYNEQFF. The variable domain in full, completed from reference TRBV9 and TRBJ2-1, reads DSGVTQTPKHLITATGQRVTLRCSPRSGDLSVYWYQQSLDQGLQFLIQYYNGEERAKGNILERFSAQQFPDLHSELNLSSLELGDSALYFCASSTSGRSYNEQFFGPGTRLTVL.

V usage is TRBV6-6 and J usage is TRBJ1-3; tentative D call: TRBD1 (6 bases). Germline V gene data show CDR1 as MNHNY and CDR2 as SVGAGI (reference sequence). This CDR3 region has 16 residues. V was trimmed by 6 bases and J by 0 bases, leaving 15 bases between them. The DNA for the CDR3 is TGTGCCAGCAGGATCCTACAGGGCGACTCTGGAAACACCATATATTTT. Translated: CASRILQGDSGNTIYF.